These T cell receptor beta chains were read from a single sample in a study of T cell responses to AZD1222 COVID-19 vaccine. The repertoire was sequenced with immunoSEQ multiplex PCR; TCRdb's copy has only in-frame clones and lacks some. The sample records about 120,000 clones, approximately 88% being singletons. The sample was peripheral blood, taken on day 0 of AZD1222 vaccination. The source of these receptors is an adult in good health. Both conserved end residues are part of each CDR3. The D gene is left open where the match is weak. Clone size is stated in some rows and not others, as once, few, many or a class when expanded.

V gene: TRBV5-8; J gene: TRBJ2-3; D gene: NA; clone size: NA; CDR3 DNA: TGTGCCAGCAGCATGAATAAGGGACACAAAGACACAGATACGCAGTATTTT; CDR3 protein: CASSMNKGHKDTDTQYF
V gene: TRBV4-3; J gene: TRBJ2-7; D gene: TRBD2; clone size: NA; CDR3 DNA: TGCGCCAGCAGCCACAAGCGGGGCAGTTCCTACGAGCAGTACTTC; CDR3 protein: CASSHKRGSSYEQYF
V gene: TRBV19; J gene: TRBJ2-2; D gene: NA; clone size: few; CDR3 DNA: TGTGCCACCGGTACCGGGGAGCTGTTTTTT; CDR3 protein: CATGTGELFF
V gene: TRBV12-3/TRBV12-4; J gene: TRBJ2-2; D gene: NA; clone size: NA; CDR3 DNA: TGTGCCAGCAGTTTTGTGGCCGGGGAGCTGTTTTTT; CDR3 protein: CASSFVAGELFF
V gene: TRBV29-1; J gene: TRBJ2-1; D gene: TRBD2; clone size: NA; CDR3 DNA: TGCAGCGTTGAGCTAGCGGGGGGACCTTGGGTTGAGCAGTTCTTC; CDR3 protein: CSVELAGGPWVEQFF
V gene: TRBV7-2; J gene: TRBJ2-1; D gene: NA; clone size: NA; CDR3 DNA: TGTGCCAGCAGCTCGGGACCGTGGCAGTTCTTC; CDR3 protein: CASSSGPWQFF
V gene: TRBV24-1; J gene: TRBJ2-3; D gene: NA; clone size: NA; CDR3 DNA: TGTGCCACCAGTAGGCGCCAGGGGGGGACAGATACGCAGTATTTT; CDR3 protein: CATSRRQGGTDTQYF
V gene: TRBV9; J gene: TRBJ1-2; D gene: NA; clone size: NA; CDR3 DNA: TGTGCCAGCAGCGTAGATTTCATGGGCAGGGGAGACTATGGCTACACCTTC; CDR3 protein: CASSVDFMGRGDYGYTF
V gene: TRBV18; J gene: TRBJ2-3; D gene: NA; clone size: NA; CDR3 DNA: TGTGCCAGCTCACCACGGACAGCCACAGATACGCAGTATTTT; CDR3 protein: CASSPRTATDTQYF
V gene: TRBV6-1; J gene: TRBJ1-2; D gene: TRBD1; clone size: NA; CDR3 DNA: TGTGCCAGCAGCGAAAGGGACAGGGGGCTTATGGGCTATGGCTACACCTTC; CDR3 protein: CASSERDRGLMGYGYTF
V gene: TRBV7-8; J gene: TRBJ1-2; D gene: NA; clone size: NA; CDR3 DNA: TGTGCCAGCAGCACTGACAGGATGAGCAGCTACACCTTC; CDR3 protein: CASSTDRMSSYTF
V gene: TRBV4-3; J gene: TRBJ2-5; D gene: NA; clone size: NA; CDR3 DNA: TGCGCCAGCAGCCAAGAATGGGGAAGCACCCAAGAGACCCAGTACTTC; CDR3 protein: CASSQEWGSTQETQYF
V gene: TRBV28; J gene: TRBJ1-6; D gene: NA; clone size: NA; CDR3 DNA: TGTGCCAGCAGTTGGGACGCGGATTCACCCCTCCACTTT; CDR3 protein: CASSWDADSPLHF
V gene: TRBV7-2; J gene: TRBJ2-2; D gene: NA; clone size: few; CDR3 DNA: TGTGCCACCCAGGCCGGGATTAGCACCGGGGAGCTGTTTTTT; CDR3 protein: CATQAGISTGELFF
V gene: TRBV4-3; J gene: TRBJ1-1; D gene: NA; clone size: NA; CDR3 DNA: TGCGCCAGCAGCCAAGGGGGGGCAACTGAAGCTTTCTTT; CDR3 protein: CASSQGGATEAFF
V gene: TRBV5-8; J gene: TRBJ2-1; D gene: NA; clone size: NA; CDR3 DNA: TGTGCCAGCAGCTTTTTGGGGGGCAATGAGCAGTTCTTC; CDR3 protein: CASSFLGGNEQFF
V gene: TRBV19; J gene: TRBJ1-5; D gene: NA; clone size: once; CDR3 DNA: TGTGCCAGTACCCAAGGGGGTCACGGACAGCCCCAGCATTTT; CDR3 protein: CASTQGGHGQPQHF
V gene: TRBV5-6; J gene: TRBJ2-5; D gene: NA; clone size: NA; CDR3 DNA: TGTGCCAGCAGCTTAGGGGTGGAGACCCAGTACTTC; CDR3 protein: CASSLGVETQYF
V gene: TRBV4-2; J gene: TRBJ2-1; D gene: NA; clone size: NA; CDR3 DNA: TGTGCCAGCAGCCAAGAGGCAGTAAATGAGCAGTTCTTC; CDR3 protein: CASSQEAVNEQFF
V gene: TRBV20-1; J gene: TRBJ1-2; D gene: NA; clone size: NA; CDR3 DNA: TGCAGTGCTACCGGGAATGGCTACACCTTC; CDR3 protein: CSATGNGYTF
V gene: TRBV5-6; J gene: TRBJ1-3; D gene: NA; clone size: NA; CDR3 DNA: TGTGCCAGCAGGTCCAGGGCTGGAAACACCATATATTTT; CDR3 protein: CASRSRAGNTIYF
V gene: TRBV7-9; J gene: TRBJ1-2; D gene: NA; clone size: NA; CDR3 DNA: TGTGCCAGCAGCCTCGAGTTTGGCTACACCTTC; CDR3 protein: CASSLEFGYTF
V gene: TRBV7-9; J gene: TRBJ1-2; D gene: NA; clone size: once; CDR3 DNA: TGTGCCAGCAGCTTAGAATCACAGGCCCTCTATGGCTACACCTTC; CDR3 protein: CASSLESQALYGYTF
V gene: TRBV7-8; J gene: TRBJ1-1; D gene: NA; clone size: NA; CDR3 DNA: TGTGCCAGCAGCTTAGCTGACTCGGGGAGAAACACTGAAGCTTTCTTT; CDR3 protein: CASSLADSGRNTEAFF
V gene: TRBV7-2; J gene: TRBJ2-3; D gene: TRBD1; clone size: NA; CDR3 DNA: TGTGCCAGCAGCATGGACAGGGGGGATACGCAGTATTTT; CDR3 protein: CASSMDRGDTQYF
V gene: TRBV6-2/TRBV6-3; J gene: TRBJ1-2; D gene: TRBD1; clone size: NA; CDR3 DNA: TGTGCCAGCAGTTCCCCCGGGACAGGCGTCTATGGCTACACCTTC; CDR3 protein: CASSSPGTGVYGYTF
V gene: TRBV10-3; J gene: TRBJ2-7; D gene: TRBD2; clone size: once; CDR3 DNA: TGTGCCATCAGTGGAGGTTGGGGGGGAGACTCCTACGAGCAGTACTTC; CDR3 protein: CAISGGWGGDSYEQYF
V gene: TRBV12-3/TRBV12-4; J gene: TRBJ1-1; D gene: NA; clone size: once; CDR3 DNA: TGTGCCAGCAGCTCCAATTTAAACACTGAAGCTTTCTTT; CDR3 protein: CASSSNLNTEAFF
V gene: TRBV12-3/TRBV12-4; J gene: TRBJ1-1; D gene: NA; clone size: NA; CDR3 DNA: TGTGCCAGCAGTTTATCCGGCACTGAAGCTTTCTTT; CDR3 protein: CASSLSGTEAFF
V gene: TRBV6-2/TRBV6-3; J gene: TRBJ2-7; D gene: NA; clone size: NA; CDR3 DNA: TGTGCCAGCAGTTACTCGGAGACAGGATTCCACGAGCAGTACTTC; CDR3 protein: CASSYSETGFHEQYF
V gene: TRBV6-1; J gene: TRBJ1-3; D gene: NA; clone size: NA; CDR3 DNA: TGTGCCAGCAGTGAAGTCTCTGGAAACACCATATATTTT; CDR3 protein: CASSEVSGNTIYF
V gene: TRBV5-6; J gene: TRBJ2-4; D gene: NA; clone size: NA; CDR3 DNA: TGTGCCAGCAGCTTGGTACCAATGACCATTCAGTACTTC; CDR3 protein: CASSLVPMTIQYF
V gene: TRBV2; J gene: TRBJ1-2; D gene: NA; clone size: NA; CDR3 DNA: TGTGCCAGCAGGTTAACGGGTAACTATGGCTACACCTTC; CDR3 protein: CASRLTGNYGYTF
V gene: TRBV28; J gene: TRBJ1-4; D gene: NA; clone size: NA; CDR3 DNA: TGTGCCAGCAGGGGTAATGGCGAAAAACTGTTTTTT; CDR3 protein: CASRGNGEKLFF
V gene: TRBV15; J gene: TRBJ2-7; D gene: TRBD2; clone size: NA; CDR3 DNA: TGTGCCACCAGCACCCCCGGGGGGGCGTTCGAGCAGTACTTC; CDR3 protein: CATSTPGGAFEQYF
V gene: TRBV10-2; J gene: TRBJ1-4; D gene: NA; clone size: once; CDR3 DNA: TGCGCCAGCAGTGATGTGGGTGCAACTAATGAAAAACTGTTTTTT; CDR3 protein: CASSDVGATNEKLFF
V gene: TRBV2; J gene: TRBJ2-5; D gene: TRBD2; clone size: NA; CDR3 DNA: TGTGCCAGCAGTGTAGAGGGACTAGCCGGGAGGGAGACCCAGTACTTC; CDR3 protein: CASSVEGLAGRETQYF
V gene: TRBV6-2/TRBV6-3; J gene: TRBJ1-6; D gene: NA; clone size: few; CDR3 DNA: TGTGCCAGCAGCCCCGGGACGGTGCCTTCACCCCTCCACTTT; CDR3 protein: CASSPGTVPSPLHF
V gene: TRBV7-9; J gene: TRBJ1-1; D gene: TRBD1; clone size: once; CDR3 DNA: TGTGCCAGCAGCTTATCGACAGGGTACTATCTTGGAGCTTTCTTT; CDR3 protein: CASSLSTGYYLGAFF
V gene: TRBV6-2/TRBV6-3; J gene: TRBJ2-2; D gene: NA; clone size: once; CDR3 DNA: TGTGCCAGCAGTATGGGGCCCACCGGGGAGCTGTTTTTT; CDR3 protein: CASSMGPTGELFF
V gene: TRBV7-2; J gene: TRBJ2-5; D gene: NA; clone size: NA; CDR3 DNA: TGTGCCAGCTCCGGGGCCACCTTACCGGAGACCCAGTACTTC; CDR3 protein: CASSGATLPETQYF
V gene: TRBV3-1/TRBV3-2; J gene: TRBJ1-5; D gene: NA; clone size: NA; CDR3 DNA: TGTGCCAGCAGCCAAGGTGGCAGCTATAGCAATCAGCCCCAGCATTTT; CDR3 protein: CASSQGGSYSNQPQHF